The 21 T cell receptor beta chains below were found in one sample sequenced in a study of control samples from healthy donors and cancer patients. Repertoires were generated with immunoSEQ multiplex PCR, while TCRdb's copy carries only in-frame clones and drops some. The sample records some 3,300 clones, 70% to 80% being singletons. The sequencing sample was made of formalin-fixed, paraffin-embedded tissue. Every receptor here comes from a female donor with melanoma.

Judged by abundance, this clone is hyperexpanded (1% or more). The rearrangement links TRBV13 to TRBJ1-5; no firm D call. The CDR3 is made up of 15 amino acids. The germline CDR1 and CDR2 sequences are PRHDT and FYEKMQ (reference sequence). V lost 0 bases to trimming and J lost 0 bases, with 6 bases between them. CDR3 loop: CASSLGVGSNQPQHF. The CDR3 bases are TGTGCCAGCAGCTTAGGAGTCGGTAGCAATCAGCCCCAGCATTTT.

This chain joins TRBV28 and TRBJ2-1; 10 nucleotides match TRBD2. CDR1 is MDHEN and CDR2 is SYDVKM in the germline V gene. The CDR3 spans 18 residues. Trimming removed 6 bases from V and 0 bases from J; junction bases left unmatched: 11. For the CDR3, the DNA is TGTGCCAGCAGCCCCGGACTAGCGGTTACCTCCTCCTACAATGAGCAGTTCTTC. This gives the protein CASSPGLAVTSSYNEQFF.

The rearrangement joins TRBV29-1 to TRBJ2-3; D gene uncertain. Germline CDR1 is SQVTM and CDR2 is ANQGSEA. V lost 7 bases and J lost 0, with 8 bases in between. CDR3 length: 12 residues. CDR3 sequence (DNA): TGCAGCGCTACTGGCAGCACAGATACGCAGTATTTT. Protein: CSATGSTDTQYF.

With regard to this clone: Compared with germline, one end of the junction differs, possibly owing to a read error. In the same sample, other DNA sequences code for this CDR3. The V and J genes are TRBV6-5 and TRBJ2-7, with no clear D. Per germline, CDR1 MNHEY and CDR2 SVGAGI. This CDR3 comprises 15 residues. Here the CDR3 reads CTSSYSKVYSSEQYF. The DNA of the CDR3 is TGTACCAGCAGTTACTCGAAGGTATACAGCTCCGAGCAGTACTTC.

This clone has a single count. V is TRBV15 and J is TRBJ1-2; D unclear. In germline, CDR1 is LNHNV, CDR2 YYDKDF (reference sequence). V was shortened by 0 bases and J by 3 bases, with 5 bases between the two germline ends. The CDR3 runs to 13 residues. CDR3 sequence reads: CATSRDVDYGYTF. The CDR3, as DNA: TGTGCCACCAGCAGAGATGTGGACTATGGCTACACCTTC. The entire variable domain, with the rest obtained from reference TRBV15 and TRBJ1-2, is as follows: DAMVIQNPRYQVTQFGKPVTLSCSQTLNHNVMYWYQQKSSQAPKLLFHYYDKDFNNEADTPDNFQSRRPNTSFCFLDIRSPGLGDTAMYLCATSRDVDYGYTFGSGTRLTVV.

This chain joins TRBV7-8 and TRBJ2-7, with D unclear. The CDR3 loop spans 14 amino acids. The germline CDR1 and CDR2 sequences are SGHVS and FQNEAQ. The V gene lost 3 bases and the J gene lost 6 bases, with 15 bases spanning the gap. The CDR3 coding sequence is TGTGCCAGCAGCTTGGCCGGGTCTTTGCTCGAGCAGTACTTC. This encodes CASSLAGSLLEQYF. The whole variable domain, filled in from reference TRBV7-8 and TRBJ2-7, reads GAGVSQSPRYKVAKRGQDVALRCDPISGHVSLFWYQQALGQGPEFLTYFQNEAQLDKSGLPSDRFFAERPEGSVSTLKIQRTQQEDSAVYLCASSLAGSLLEQYFGPGTRLTVT.

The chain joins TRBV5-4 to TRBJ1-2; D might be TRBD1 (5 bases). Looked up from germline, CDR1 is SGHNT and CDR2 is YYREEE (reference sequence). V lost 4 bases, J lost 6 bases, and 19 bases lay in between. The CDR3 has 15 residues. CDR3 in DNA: TGTGCCAGCAGCCCCCTCCCCAGGGCAATCAATGGCTACACCTTC. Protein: CASSPLPRAINGYTF.

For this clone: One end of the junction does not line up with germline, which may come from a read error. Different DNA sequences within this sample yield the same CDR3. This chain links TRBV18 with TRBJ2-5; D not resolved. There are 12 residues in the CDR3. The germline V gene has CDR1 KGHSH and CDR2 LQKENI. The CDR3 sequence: CASSPNQETQYF. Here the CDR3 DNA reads TGTGCCAGCTCACCTAACCAAGAAACCCAGTACTTC.

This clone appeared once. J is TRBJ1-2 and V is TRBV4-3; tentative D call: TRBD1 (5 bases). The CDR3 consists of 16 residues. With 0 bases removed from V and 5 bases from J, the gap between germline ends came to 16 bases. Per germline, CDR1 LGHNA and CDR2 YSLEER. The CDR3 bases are TGCGCCAGCAGCCAAGATTCGGGGGATTTGGGATATGGCTACACCTTC. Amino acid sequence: CASSQDSGDLGYGYTF.

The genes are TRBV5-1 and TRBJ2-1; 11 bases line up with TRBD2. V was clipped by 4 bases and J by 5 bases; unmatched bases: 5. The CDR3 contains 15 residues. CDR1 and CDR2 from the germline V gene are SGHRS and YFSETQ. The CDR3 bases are TGCGCCAGCAGCACTAGCGGGAGTTCCCACAATGAGCAGTTCTTC. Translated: CASSTSGSSHNEQFF.

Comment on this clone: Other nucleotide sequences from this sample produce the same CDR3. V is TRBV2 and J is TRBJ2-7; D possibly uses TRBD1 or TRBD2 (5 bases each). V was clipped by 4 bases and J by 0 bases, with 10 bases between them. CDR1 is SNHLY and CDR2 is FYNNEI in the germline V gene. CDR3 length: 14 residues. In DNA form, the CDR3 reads TGTGCCAGCAGTGGGGGACGGAGCTCCTACGAGCAGTACTTC. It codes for CASSGGRSSYEQYF.

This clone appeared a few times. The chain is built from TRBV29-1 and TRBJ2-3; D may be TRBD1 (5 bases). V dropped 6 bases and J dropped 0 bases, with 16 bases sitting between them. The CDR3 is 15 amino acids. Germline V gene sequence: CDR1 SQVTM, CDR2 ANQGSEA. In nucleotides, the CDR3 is TGCAGCGTCTTCACCCCAGGGATTAGCACAGATACGCAGTATTTT. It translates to CSVFTPGISTDTQYF.

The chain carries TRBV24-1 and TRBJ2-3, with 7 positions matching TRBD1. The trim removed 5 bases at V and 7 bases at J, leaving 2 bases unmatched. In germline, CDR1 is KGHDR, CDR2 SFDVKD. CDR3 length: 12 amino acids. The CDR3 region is CATSARGNTQYF. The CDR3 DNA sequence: TGTGCCACCAGTGCCAGGGGGAATACGCAGTATTTT.

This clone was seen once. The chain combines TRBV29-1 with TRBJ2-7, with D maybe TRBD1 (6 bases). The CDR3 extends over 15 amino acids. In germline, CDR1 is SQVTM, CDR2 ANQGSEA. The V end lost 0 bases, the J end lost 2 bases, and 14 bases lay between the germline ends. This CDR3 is CSVEDLSGVPYEQYF. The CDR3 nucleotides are TGCAGCGTTGAAGATCTATCAGGGGTACCCTACGAGCAGTACTTC.

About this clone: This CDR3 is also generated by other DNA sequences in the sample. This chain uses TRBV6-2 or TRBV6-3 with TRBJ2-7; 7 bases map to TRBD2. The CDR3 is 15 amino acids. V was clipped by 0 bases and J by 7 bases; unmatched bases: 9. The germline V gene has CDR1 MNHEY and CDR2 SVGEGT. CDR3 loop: CASSYSLAGAYEQYF. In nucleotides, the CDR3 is TGTGCCAGCAGTTACTCGTTAGCGGGTGCATATGAGCAGTACTTC.

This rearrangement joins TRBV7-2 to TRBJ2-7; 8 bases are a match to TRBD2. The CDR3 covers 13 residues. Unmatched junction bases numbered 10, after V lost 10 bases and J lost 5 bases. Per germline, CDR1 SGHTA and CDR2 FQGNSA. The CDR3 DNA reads TGTGCCACTCGAGTAGCGGGACTCAACGAGCAGTACTTC. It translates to CATRVAGLNEQYF.

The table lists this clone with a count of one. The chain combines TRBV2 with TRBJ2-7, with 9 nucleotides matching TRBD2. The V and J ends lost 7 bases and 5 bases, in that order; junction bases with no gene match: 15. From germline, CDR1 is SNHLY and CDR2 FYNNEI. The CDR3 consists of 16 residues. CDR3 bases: TGTGCCAGCACTACCGTTTTTACAGCGGGAGGCGACGAGCAGTACTTC. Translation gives CASTTVFTAGGDEQYF.

The CDR3 DNA reads as TGTGCCAGCTCACCGGAGGCAGGTAATCAGCCCCAGCATTTT. It encodes CASSPEAGNQPQHF. The chain uses TRBV18 and TRBJ1-5; D unresolved. V was trimmed by 3 bases and J by 4 bases, leaving 10 bases between them. Germline V lookup: CDR1 KGHSH, CDR2 LQKENI. The CDR3 has 14 amino acids.

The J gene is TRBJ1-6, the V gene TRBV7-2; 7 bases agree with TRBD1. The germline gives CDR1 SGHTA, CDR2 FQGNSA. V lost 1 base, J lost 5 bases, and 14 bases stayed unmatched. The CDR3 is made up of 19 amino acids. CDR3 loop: CASSLVRGGLRRDNSPLHF. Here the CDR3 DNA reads TGTGCCAGCAGCTTAGTGAGAGGGGGCCTGAGACGAGATAATTCACCCCTCCACTTT.

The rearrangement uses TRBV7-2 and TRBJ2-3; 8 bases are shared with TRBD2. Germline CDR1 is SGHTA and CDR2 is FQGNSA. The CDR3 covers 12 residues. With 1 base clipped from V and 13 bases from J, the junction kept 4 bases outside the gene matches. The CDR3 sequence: CASSLDAGGKYF. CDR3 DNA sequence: TGTGCCAGCAGCTTAGATGCGGGAGGAAAGTATTTT.

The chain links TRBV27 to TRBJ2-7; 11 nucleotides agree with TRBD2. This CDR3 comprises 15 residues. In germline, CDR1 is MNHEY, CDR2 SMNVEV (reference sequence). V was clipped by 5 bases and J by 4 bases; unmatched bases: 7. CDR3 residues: CASSTGTSGKYEQYF. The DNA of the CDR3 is TGTGCCAGCAGTACCGGGACTAGCGGAAAGTACGAGCAGTACTTC.